The 30 T cell receptor beta chains reported below all come from one sample, sequenced in a study of cytomegalovirus exposure and HLA in healthy donors (TCRdb year 2017). The method behind the library was the immunoSEQ multiplex PCR assay. For the multiplex PCR, a mixture combining 60 forward primers for TCR Vbeta segments and 13 reverse primers for TCR Jbeta segments was used. TCRdb re-hosts the immuneACCESS table, in-frame sequences only. Its copies lack some clones; in the studies checked, an unresolved V gene accounts for under half of them, and the cause for the rest is not known. The table for this sample lists about 160,000 clones; roughly four fifths of them were counted only once. About 10% of the sample is taken by the ten largest. Sequencing was performed on PBMCs. The receptor source for this set is a man between 45 and 60 years old in good health and CMV-seropositive.

The chain has TRBV19 and TRBJ2-1; TRBD1 aligns across 7 bases. From germline, CDR1 is LNHDA and CDR2 SQIVND (reference sequence). CDR3 length: 16 amino acids. V trimming: 9 bases; J trimming: 0 bases; junction bases outside the gene matches: 11. The CDR3 bases are TGTGCCAGCAGGGGACAGACAGGCAGCTCCTACAATGAGCAGTTCTTC. Amino acid sequence: CASRGQTGSSYNEQFF.

V gene TRBV6-1 combines with J gene TRBJ1-5; D gene unclear. Trimming left V 6 bases short and J 7 bases short, with 16 bases between. From germline, CDR1 is MNHNS and CDR2 SASEGT. CDR3 length: 14 residues. The CDR3 DNA follows: TGTGCCAGCAGCACCGATTCTGGCTTCCAGCCCCAGCATTTT. Residues: CASSTDSGFQPQHF.

This rearrangement joins TRBV4-3 to TRBJ2-1, with 8 nucleotides matching TRBD1. V lost 4 bases and J lost 4; bases outside the gene matches: 6. The germline V gene encodes CDR1 LGHNA and CDR2 YSLEER. CDR3 length: 15 residues. The CDR3 here is CASSPRDRLYNEQFF. The CDR3 bases are TGCGCCAGCAGCCCCCGGGACAGGCTTTACAATGAGCAGTTCTTC.

The genes are TRBV13 and TRBJ1-1; the match to TRBD1 covers 7 bases. Trimming at V came to 5 bases and at J to 0 bases, leaving 3 bases not matched to a gene. Germline loops: CDR1 PRHDT, CDR2 FYEKMQ (reference sequence). The CDR3 is 14 amino acids. CDR3 in DNA: TGTGCCAGCAGCCAGGGACAGCTGAACACTGAAGCTTTCTTT. It encodes CASSQGQLNTEAFF.

The chain uses TRBV19 and TRBJ1-1, with TRBD1 identical over 7 bases. Per the germline V gene, CDR1 is LNHDA and CDR2 is SQIVND (reference sequence). The CDR3 consists of 13 residues. Trimming removed 5 bases from V and 8 bases from J; junction bases left unmatched: 8. The CDR3 coding sequence is TGTGCCAGTAGTGCCCCGACGACAGGGGAAGCTTTCTTT. Amino acid sequence: CASSAPTTGEAFF.

The rearrangement joins TRBV5-1 to TRBJ2-5, with a tentative D call TRBD1 (7 bases). The germline CDR1 and CDR2 sequences are SGHRS and YFSETQ. There are 15 residues in the CDR3. The ends were cut back, 3 bases at V and 7 bases at J, with 19 bases in the middle. The CDR3 DNA sequence: TGCGCCAGCAGCTCGGGGGACAGCCGGCCCAGGACCCAGTACTTC. This codes for CASSSGDSRPRTQYF. Combining the CDR3 with reference TRBV5-1 and TRBJ2-5 gives the whole variable domain KAGVTQTPRYLIKTRGQQVTLSCSPISGHRSVSWYQQTPGQGLQFLFEYFSETQRNKGNFPGRFSGRQFSNSRSEMNVSTLELGDSALYLCASSSGDSRPRTQYFGPGTRLLVL.

The rearrangement joins TRBV11-2 to TRBJ2-1; TRBD1 matches at 8 bases. This CDR3 spans 17 amino acids. Germline CDR1 reads SGHAT; CDR2 reads FQNNGV. The V segment lost 2 bases and the J segment 8 bases; nucleotides outside the gene matches: 14. CDR3 residues: CASSLFTGTGGYDEQFF. CDR3 nucleotide sequence: TGTGCCAGCAGCTTATTTACCGGGACAGGAGGTTATGATGAGCAGTTCTTC.

This clone was counted between two and nine times. The genes are TRBV28 and TRBJ1-2; 9 bases match TRBD1. V lost 6 bases, J lost 6 bases, and 11 bases stayed unmatched. Germline CDR1 and CDR2: MDHEN and SYDVKM. This CDR3 spans 15 amino acids. DNA of the CDR3: TGTGCCAGCAGCCTCCTAGGGACAGGGATCGATGGCTACACCTTC. It yields the protein CASSLLGTGIDGYTF.

The genes are TRBV19 and TRBJ1-2, with D perhaps TRBD1 (6 bases). V was trimmed by 2 bases and J by 4 bases, leaving 11 bases between them. CDR3 size: 14 residues. Germline CDR1 LNHDA, CDR2 SQIVND (reference sequence). The chain's CDR3 is CASSITGMGYGYTF. The CDR3 DNA reads as TGTGCCAGTAGTATAACAGGGATGGGCTATGGCTACACCTTC.

V and J are TRBV7-2 and TRBJ1-1, with a tentative D call TRBD1 (6 bases). Germline-derived CDR1 and CDR2 are SGHTA and FQGNSA. V was cut by 5 bases and J by 5 bases, with 18 bases left in between. The CDR3 runs to 15 residues. The CDR3 DNA reads TGTGCCAGCAGCCCCAGGGGACCCACTGGGACTGAAGCTTTCTTT. Its translation: CASSPRGPTGTEAFF. Complete variable domain (other parts from reference TRBV7-2 and TRBJ1-1): GAGVSQSPSNKVTEKGKDVELRCDPISGHTALYWYRQSLGQGLEFLIYFQGNSAPDKSGLPSDRFSAERTGGSVSTLTIQRTQQEDSAVYLCASSPRGPTGTEAFFGQGTRLTVV.

The sample holds one count of this clone. The gene calls are TRBV25-1 and TRBJ2-3; 7 bases align to TRBD1. Germline-derived CDR1 and CDR2 are MGHDK and SYGVNS. This CDR3 has 15 residues. J lost 2 bases, V lost 2 bases, and 4 bases had no gene match. The CDR3 DNA sequence: TGTGCCAGCAGTGAAATACAGGGGATCACAGATACGCAGTATTTT. Amino acid sequence: CASSEIQGITDTQYF.

The chain is built from TRBV27 and TRBJ2-1, with 7 bases that match TRBD1. Germline loops: CDR1 MNHEY, CDR2 SMNVEV (reference sequence). V lost 7 bases, J lost 1 base, and 13 bases stayed unmatched. The CDR3 totals 17 residues. CDR3: CASKGAHAARSYNEQFF. Written as DNA, the CDR3 is TGTGCCAGCAAGGGGGCGCACGCGGCGAGGTCCTACAATGAGCAGTTCTTC.

J is TRBJ1-4 and V is TRBV4-1; TRBD1 agrees at 10 bases. Germline lookup yields CDR1 MGHRA and CDR2 YSYEKL. V shed 1 base and J 5 bases; nucleotides not matched to a gene: 16. The CDR3 covers 20 residues. The CDR3 DNA is TGCGCCAGCAGCCAAGGTCGGGGGACAGGGGATCTCGGTGCCAATGAAAAACTGTTTTTT. Its translation is CASSQGRGTGDLGANEKLFF.

CDR3 in DNA: TGTGCCAGCAGTTCCTACAGGGGCTACTATGGCTACACCTTC. Its protein product is CASSSYRGYYGYTF. The V and J genes are TRBV27 and TRBJ1-2, with 7 nucleotides matching TRBD1. CDR1 MNHEY and CDR2 SMNVEV come from the germline V gene (reference sequence). With V trimmed by 4 bases and J by 3 bases, 5 bases remained unmatched. The CDR3 runs to 14 residues.

This clone has a single count. This sequence joins TRBV5-1 and TRBJ2-1; TRBD2 agrees at 11 bases. Germline loops: CDR1 SGHRS, CDR2 YFSETQ. Germline trimming cut 4 bases from V and 5 bases from J; bases unmatched to any gene: 5. This CDR3 is built from 15 residues. The CDR3 sequence: CASSEGLAANNEQFF. The CDR3 region has the DNA TGCGCCAGCAGCGAGGGACTAGCGGCTAACAATGAGCAGTTCTTC.

The rearrangement links TRBV5-4 to TRBJ2-5; D might be TRBD2 (5 bases). This CDR3 contains 17 residues. In germline, CDR1 is SGHNT, CDR2 YYREEE (reference sequence). Between the trimmed V and J ends, which lost 3 bases and 6 bases, there was a span of 24 bases. CDR3 in DNA: TGTGCCAGCAGCTCCGTGACTACCCCCTTCCGCGCCAAGACCCAGTACTTC. It is translated as CASSSVTTPFRAKTQYF.

The chain joins TRBV5-1 to TRBJ2-7, with 9 bases identical to TRBD1. The CDR3 is 14 residues long. With 4 bases clipped from V and 3 bases from J, the junction kept 5 bases outside the gene matches. The germline V gene has CDR1 SGHRS and CDR2 YFSETQ. CDR3 sequence reads: CASSPRTGDYEQYF. The CDR3 bases are TGCGCCAGCAGCCCGCGGACAGGGGACTACGAGCAGTACTTC.

The genes are TRBV27 and TRBJ2-1, with D unclear. CDR1 is MNHEY, CDR2 SMNVEV, per germline (reference sequence). V was cut by 1 base and J by 0 bases, with 4 bases left in between. CDR3 length: 14 residues. The CDR3 sequence is CASSLWSSYNEQFF. CDR3 coding DNA: TGTGCCAGCAGTTTATGGAGCTCCTACAATGAGCAGTTCTTC.

The J gene is TRBJ2-1, the V gene TRBV4-3, with 8 bases matching TRBD1. The CDR3 runs to 15 residues. V gave up 0 bases and J gave up 4 bases; unmatched junction bases: 2. CDR1 is LGHNA and CDR2 is YSLEER in the germline V gene. CDR3 residues: CASSQDRGLYNEQFF. The CDR3 DNA is TGCGCCAGCAGCCAAGACAGGGGGCTTTACAATGAGCAGTTCTTC.

The genes are TRBV5-1 and TRBJ1-2; D unresolved. Germline values: CDR1 SGHRS, CDR2 YFSETQ. Trimming took 3 bases from V and 6 from J, leaving 12 bases between them. This CDR3 has 13 amino acids. For the CDR3, the DNA is TGCGCCAGCAGCTCCGCCGGCGGCAATGGCTACACCTTC. Translation: CASSSAGGNGYTF.

V and J are TRBV5-1 and TRBJ2-7, with 11 bases identical to TRBD2. Losses at the gene ends were 4 bases for V and 7 bases for J; bases not matched to a gene: 13. This CDR3 comprises 16 residues. Germline V lookup: CDR1 SGHRS, CDR2 YFSETQ. The DNA for the CDR3 is TGCGCCAGCAGCCCCGGATTAGCGGGAGGGCCTCGGGAGCAGTACTTC. Translation gives CASSPGLAGGPREQYF.

V usage is TRBV7-2 and J usage is TRBJ2-1; 7 positions match TRBD1. There are 15 residues in the CDR3. Per the germline V gene, CDR1 is SGHTA and CDR2 is FQGNSA. With 5 bases clipped from V and 4 bases from J, the junction kept 8 bases outside the gene matches. The CDR3 sequence: CASSLRGQPYNEQFF. The CDR3 DNA is TGTGCCAGCAGCCTTAGGGGACAGCCATACAATGAGCAGTTCTTC.

V usage is TRBV7-9 and J usage is TRBJ2-7; D possibly corresponds to TRBD1 (6 bases). CDR3 length equals 16 residues. The germline V gene has CDR1 SEHNR and CDR2 FQNEAQ (reference sequence). The germline V and J ends were trimmed by 4 bases and 4 bases, with 20 bases remaining between them. In DNA form, the CDR3 reads TGTGCCAGCAGCTCAAATCAGGGGTCCGCAGGATACGAGCAGTACTTC. Its protein product is CASSSNQGSAGYEQYF.

The CDR3 is CASSLVAGAGTGELFF. CDR3 bases: TGTGCCAGCAGCTTGGTGGCGGGGGCTGGCACCGGGGAGCTGTTTTTT. V gene TRBV5-4 combines with J gene TRBJ2-2; TRBD2 is a possible D gene (7 bases). The germline CDR1 and CDR2 sequences are SGHNT and YYREEE (reference sequence). V gave up 0 bases and J gave up 4 bases, with 13 bases separating them. The CDR3 contains 16 residues.

The gene calls are TRBV29-1 and TRBJ1-5; unclear D gene. Germline assignment: CDR1 SQVTM and CDR2 ANQGSEA. This CDR3 spans 10 amino acids. Trimming pared 3 bases from V and 7 bases from J, leaving 4 bases between. The CDR3, as DNA: TGCAGCGTTGACTTACAGCCCCAGCATTTT. The encoded protein is CSVDLQPQHF. Complete variable domain (other parts from reference TRBV29-1 and TRBJ1-5): SAVISQKPSRDICQRGTSLTIQCQVDSQVTMMFWYRQQPGQSLTLIATANQGSEATYESGFVIDKFPISRPNLTFSTLTVSNMSPEDSSIYLCSVDLQPQHFGDGTRLSIL.

This clone was seen only a few times. The chain carries TRBV2 and TRBJ1-5, with D maybe TRBD1 (6 bases). Trimming removed 7 bases at V and 10 bases at J, with 17 bases between. The germline CDR1 and CDR2 sequences are SNHLY and FYNNEI. The length of the CDR3 is 13 residues. CDR3 DNA sequence: TGTGCCAGCAAGGGGACACCCGAGGGACCCCAGCATTTT. It codes for CASKGTPEGPQHF.

On this clone: A junction end diverges from the germline sequence, so it may reflect a read error. This chain uses TRBV19 with TRBJ2-6; D might be TRBD1 (6 bases). This CDR3 contains 17 residues. The germline V gene encodes CDR1 LNHDA and CDR2 SQIVND (reference sequence). CDR3: CASSILTGSSGANGLTF. CDR3 DNA sequence: TGTGCCAGTAGTATACTGACAGGTAGCTCTGGGGCCAACGGCCTGACTTTC. Drawing the rest from reference TRBV19 and TRBJ2-6, the complete variable domain is DGGITQSPKYLFRKEGQNVTLSCEQNLNHDAMYWYRQDPGQGLRLIYYSQIVNDFQKGDIAEGYSVSREKKESFPLTVTSAQKNPTAFYLCASSILTGSSGANGLTFGAGSRLTVL.

This chain connects TRBV12-5 to TRBJ2-2; 11 bases fit TRBD1. This CDR3 contains 18 residues. Germline trimming cut 2 bases from V and 0 bases from J; bases unmatched to any gene: 5. Germline assignment: CDR1 LGHNT and CDR2 FRNRAP. CDR3 amino acids: CASGLYPGQGANTGELFF. The CDR3 nucleotides read TGTGCTAGTGGTTTGTATCCGGGACAGGGGGCGAACACCGGGGAGCTGTTTTTT.

In DNA, the CDR3 is TGTGCCTGGAGTGTATGGGACAGGGGCGAGCAGTACTTC. Translating it yields CAWSVWDRGEQYF. This rearrangement joins TRBV30 to TRBJ2-5; 10 positions agree with TRBD1. The J call could be wrong; TRBJ2-7 is a better fit for the DNA end. The CDR3 runs 13 residues. CDR1 and CDR2 from the germline V gene are GTSNPN and SVGIG (reference sequence).

The rearrangement links TRBV2 to TRBJ1-1; TRBD1 agrees at 8 bases. Germline-derived CDR1 and CDR2 are SNHLY and FYNNEI. CDR3 length: 14 amino acids. V was clipped by 3 bases and J by 4 bases; unmatched bases: 4. CDR3 loop: CASSDPGGITEAFF. The CDR3 nucleotides are TGTGCCAGCAGTGATCCAGGGGGCATCACTGAAGCTTTCTTT.